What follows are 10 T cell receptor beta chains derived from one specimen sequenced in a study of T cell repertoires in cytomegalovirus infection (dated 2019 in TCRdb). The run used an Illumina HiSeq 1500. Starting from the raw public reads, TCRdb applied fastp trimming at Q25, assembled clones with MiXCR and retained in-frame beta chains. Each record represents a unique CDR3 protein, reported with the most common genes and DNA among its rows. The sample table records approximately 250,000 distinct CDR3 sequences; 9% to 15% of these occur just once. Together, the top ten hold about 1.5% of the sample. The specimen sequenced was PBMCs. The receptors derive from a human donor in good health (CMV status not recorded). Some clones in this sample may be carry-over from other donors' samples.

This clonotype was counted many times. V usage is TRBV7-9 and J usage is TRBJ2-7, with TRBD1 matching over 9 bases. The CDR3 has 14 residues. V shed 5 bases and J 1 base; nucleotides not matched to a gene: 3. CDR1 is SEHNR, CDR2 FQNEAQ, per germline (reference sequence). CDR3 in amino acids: CASSTTGGSYEQYF. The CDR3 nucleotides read TGTGCCAGCAGCACGACAGGGGGGTCCTACGAGCAGTACTTC.

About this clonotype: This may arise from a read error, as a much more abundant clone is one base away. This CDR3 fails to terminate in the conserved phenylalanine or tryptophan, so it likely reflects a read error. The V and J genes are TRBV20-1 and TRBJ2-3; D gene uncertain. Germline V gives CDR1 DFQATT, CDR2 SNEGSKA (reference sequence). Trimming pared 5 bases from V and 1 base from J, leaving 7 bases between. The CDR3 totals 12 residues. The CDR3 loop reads CSARARTDTQYL. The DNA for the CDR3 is TGCAGTGCTCGGGCACGCACAGATACGCAGTATCTT.

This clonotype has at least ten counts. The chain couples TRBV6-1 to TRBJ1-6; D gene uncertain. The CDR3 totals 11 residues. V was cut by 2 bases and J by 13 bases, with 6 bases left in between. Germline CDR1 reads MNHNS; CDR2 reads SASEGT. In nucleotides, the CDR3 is TGTGCCAGCAGTGAATTTATGCCCCTCCACTTT. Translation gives CASSEFMPLHF.

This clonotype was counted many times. The CDR3 DNA is TGTGCCAGCAGCCCCGGGGACACACACGAGACCCAGTACTTC. Translated, it gives CASSPGDTHETQYF. The chain recombines TRBV7-2 with TRBJ2-5; perhaps TRBD1 as D (6 bases). The CDR3 has 14 residues. In germline, CDR1 is SGHTA, CDR2 FQGNSA. The germline V and J ends were trimmed by 5 bases and 5 bases, with 15 bases remaining between them.

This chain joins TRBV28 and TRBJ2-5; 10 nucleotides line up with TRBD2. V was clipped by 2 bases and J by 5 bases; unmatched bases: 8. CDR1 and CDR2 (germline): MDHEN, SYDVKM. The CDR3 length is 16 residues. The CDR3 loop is CASSLGLAGERETQYF. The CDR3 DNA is TGTGCCAGCAGTTTAGGGCTAGCGGGAGAGAGGGAGACCCAGTACTTC.

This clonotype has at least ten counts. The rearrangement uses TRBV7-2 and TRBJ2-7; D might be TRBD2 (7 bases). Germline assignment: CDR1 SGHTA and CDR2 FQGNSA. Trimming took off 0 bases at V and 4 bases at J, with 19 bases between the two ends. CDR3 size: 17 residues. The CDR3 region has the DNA TGTGCCAGCAGCTTAGCGGGGGGGCTAGCGGTTTATTACGAGCAGTACTTC. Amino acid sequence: CASSLAGGLAVYYEQYF.

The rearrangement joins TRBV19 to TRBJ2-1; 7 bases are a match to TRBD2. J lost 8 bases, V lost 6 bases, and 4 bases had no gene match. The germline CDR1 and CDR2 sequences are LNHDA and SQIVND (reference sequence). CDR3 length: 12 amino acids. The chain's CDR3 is CASRGGSHEQFF. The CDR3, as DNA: TGTGCCAGTAGGGGGGGGAGCCATGAGCAGTTCTTC.

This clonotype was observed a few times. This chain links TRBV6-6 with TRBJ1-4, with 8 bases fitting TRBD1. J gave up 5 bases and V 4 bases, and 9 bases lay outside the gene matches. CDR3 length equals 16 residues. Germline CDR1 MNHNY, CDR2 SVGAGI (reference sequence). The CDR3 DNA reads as TGTGCCAGCAGTTTACTCGGGCAGGGGGCAAATGAAAAACTGTTTTTT. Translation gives CASSLLGQGANEKLFF.

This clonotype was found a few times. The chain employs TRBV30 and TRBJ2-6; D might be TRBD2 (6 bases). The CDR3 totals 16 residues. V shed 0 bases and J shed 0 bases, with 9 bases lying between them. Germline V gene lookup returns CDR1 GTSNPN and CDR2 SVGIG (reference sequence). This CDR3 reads CAWSVQRASGANVLTF. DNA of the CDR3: TGTGCCTGGAGTGTACAGCGGGCCTCTGGGGCCAACGTCCTGACTTTC. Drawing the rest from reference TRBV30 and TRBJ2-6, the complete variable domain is SQTIHQWPATLVQPVGSPLSLECTVEGTSNPNLYWYRQAAGRGLQLLFYSVGIGQISSEVPQNLSASRPQDRQFILSSKKLLLSDSGFYLCAWSVQRASGANVLTFGAGSRLTVL.

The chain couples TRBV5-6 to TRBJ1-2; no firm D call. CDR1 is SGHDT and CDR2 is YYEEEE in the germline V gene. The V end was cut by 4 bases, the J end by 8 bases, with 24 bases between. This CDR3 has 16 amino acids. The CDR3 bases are TGTGCCAGCAGCCGGATCACCGAAACCCGGGAGCTAGGCTACACCTTC. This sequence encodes CASSRITETRELGYTF.